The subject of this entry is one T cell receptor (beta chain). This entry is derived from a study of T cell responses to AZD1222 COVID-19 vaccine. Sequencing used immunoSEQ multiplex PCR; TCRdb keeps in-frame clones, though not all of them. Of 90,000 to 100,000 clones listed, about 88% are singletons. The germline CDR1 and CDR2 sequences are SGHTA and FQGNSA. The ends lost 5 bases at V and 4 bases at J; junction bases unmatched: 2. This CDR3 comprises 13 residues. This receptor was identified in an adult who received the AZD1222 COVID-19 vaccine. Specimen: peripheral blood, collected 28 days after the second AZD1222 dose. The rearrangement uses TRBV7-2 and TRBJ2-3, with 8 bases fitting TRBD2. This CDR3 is CASSPGGADTQYF. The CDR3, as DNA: TGTGCCAGCAGCCCCGGGGGGGCAGATACGCAGTATTTT.